This TCR beta chain stems from a study of PD-1 blockade in mismatch repair-deficient tumors. Study-wide background: Enrolled about 2012-2016, patients had progressing, pretreated mismatch repair-deficient cancers of over nine types.

The TCR-sequenced patients were a few responders to pembrolizumab. The CDR3 totals 13 residues. V gave up 5 bases and J gave up 0 bases, with 8 bases separating them. CDR1 is MNHEY, CDR2 SVGAGI, per germline. Using immunoSEQ multiplex PCR, the repertoire was profiled, and TCRdb retains in-frame clones only, with some absent. Found here are some 110,000 clones, about 74% of them singletons; the top ten hold 4.7%. The rearrangement links TRBV6-5 to TRBJ2-7, with D unresolved. This clonotype was obtained from an adult with mismatch repair-deficient cancer. This sample comprised peripheral blood, obtained approximately 60 weeks after starting pembrolizumab. The DNA of the CDR3 is TGTGCCAGCAGTGCGCTTACCTCCTACGAGCAGTACTTC. It is translated as CASSALTSYEQYF.